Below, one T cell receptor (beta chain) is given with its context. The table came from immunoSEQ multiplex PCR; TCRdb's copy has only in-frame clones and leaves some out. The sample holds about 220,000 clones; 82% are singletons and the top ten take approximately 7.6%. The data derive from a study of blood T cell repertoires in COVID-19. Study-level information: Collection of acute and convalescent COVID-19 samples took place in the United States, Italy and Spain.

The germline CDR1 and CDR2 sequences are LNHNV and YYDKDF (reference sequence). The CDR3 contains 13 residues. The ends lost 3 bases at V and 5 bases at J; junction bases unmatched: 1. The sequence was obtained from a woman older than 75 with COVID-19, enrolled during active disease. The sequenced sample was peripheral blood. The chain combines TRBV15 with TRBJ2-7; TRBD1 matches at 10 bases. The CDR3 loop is CATSRDRGDEQYF. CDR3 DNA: TGTGCCACCAGCAGGGACAGGGGGGACGAGCAGTACTTC.